Presented here are 20 T cell receptor beta chains from one specimen sequenced in a study of early T cells in non-severe SARS-CoV-2 infection. Each CDR3 protein is one row after TCRdb ran MiXCR on the 5' RACE reads. The sample carries more than 20,000 distinct CDR3 sequences, roughly 5.3% recorded once. Sequenced input: whole blood. The receptor set was obtained from an adult who was a healthcare worker with PCR-confirmed SARS-CoV-2 infection or an uninfected control (not recorded which).

In this sample, this clonotype turned up many times. The V and J genes are TRBV20-1 and TRBJ2-6; 7 positions match TRBD2. This CDR3 contains 16 residues. Germline lookup yields CDR1 DFQATT and CDR2 SNEGSKA (reference sequence). V lost 5 bases, J lost 0 bases, and 7 bases stayed unmatched. CDR3 DNA sequence: TGCAGTGCTGTTGGGAGGGTCACCTCTGGGGCCAACGTCCTGACTTTC. Protein product: CSAVGRVTSGANVLTF.

This clonotype has ten or more counts. The CDR3 DNA reads as TGTGCCAGTTCGACAGGGCCAAAAGAGACCCAGTACTTC. It yields the protein CASSTGPKETQYF. The chain couples TRBV5-6 to TRBJ2-5, with TRBD1 matching 7 bases. The CDR3 runs 13 residues. Per germline, CDR1 SGHDT and CDR2 YYEEEE. Germline trimming cut 8 bases from V and 3 bases from J; bases unmatched to any gene: 7.

This clonotype was counted a few times. The genes are TRBV7-9 and TRBJ2-2; D gene ambiguous. The germline V gene encodes CDR1 SEHNR and CDR2 FQNEAQ (reference sequence). The CDR3 has 13 residues. V was trimmed by 5 bases and J by 5 bases, leaving 9 bases between them. The CDR3 DNA reads TGTGCCAGCAGCCCAGGATTAACCGGGGAGCTGTTTTTT. Amino acid sequence: CASSPGLTGELFF.

The sample holds a few counts of this clonotype. The J gene is TRBJ2-3, the V gene TRBV12-5; 8 nucleotides line up with TRBD2. The germline V gene encodes CDR1 LGHNT and CDR2 FRNRAP. Trimming removed 1 base from V and 4 bases from J; junction bases left unmatched: 4. CDR3 length equals 15 residues. The CDR3 sequence is CASGLASGSADTQYF. The CDR3 coding sequence is TGTGCTAGTGGTTTGGCAAGCGGGAGCGCAGATACGCAGTATTTT. Variable domain in full (rest from reference TRBV12-5 and TRBJ2-3): DARVTQTPRHKVTEMGQEVTMRCQPILGHNTVFWYRQTMMQGLELLAYFRNRAPLDDSGMPKDRFSAEMPDATLATLKIQPSEPRDSAVYFCASGLASGSADTQYFGPGTRLTVL.

A note on this clonotype: With a much larger clone just one base away, this may be a read error. The V call is TRBV29-1, the J call TRBJ2-5; D is unresolved. Trimming took off 5 bases at V and 2 bases at J, with 15 bases between the two ends. Per germline, CDR1 SQVTM and CDR2 ANQGSEA. The CDR3 is 14 residues long. The CDR3 protein is CSVLLTGVQETQYF. The CDR3 nucleotides are TGCAGCGTTCTGCTGACTGGAGTGCAAGAGACCCAGTACTTC.

This clonotype was observed a few times. V and J are TRBV6-2 or TRBV6-3 and TRBJ2-7; D is possibly TRBD1 (5 bases). The germline gives CDR1 MNHEY, CDR2 SVGEGT. V was shortened by 5 bases and J by 2 bases, with 13 bases between the two germline ends. CDR3 length equals 14 residues. Written as DNA, the CDR3 is TGTGCCAGCAGTGGGGCTCCGACCCCCTACGAGCAGTACGTC. This codes for CASSGAPTPYEQYV.

The sample holds a few counts of this clonotype. V usage is TRBV10-3 and J usage is TRBJ2-3; D is perhaps TRBD1 or TRBD2 (6 bases each). V was pared by 7 bases and J by 2 bases, with 16 bases between. Germline CDR1 is ENHRY and CDR2 is SYGVKD. The CDR3 has 15 residues. This CDR3 reads CAIKGTGAATDTQYF. The DNA for the CDR3 is TGTGCCATCAAGGGCACGGGGGCCGCCACAGATACGCAGTATTTT.

V gene TRBV5-6 combines with J gene TRBJ2-5, with D perhaps assigned TRBD1 or TRBD2 (5 bases each). This CDR3 is 17 amino acids long. V was pared by 1 base and J by 0 bases, with 16 bases between. Germline-derived CDR1 and CDR2 are SGHDT and YYEEEE. CDR3 loop: CASSLWGTSHHQETQYF. CDR3 in DNA: TGTGCCAGCAGCTTGTGGGGGACGTCGCATCACCAAGAGACCCAGTACTTC.

The chain uses TRBV6-2 or TRBV6-3 and TRBJ2-1; 13 bases map to TRBD2. CDR3 length: 17 residues. V lost 6 bases, J lost 0 bases, and 5 bases stayed unmatched. Germline V gene lookup returns CDR1 MNHEY and CDR2 SVGEGT. CDR3 in amino acids: CASRGLAGQSSYNEQFF. Here the CDR3 DNA reads TGTGCCAGCAGGGGACTAGCGGGACAAAGCTCCTACAATGAGCAGTTCTTC.

In its sample, this clonotype was seen many times. The junction and the germline gene differ at one end; a read error may be behind it. This chain links TRBV7-7 with TRBJ2-1, with 9 bases aligning to TRBD1. The CDR3 has 15 amino acids. The germline CDR1 and CDR2 sequences are SSHAT and FNYEAQ (reference sequence). The CDR3 here is CASSPTGQGYNEQFF. The CDR3, as DNA: TGTGCTAGCAGCCCAACGGGACAGGGCTACAATGAGCAGTTCTTC.

This clonotype was counted many times. The V and J genes are TRBV12-3 or TRBV12-4 and TRBJ2-3; D not certain. CDR3 length: 13 residues. Trimming removed 7 bases at V and 1 base at J, with 9 bases between. The CDR3 region is CASNRPGTDTQYF. Written as DNA, the CDR3 is TGTGCCAGCAATCGGCCCGGCACAGATACGCAGTATTTT.

This clonotype came up many times. V usage is TRBV5-1 and J usage is TRBJ2-3, with 10 bases aligning to TRBD1. The CDR3 totals 15 residues. The V gene end was trimmed by 3 bases and the J gene end by 3 bases; junction bases not matched to a gene: 4. Germline-derived CDR1 and CDR2 are SGHRS and YFSETQ. As DNA, the CDR3 is TGCGCCAGCAGCTCGGACAGGGGGTCGACAGATACGCAGTATTTT. Translation gives CASSSDRGSTDTQYF. Combining the CDR3 with reference TRBV5-1 and TRBJ2-3 gives the whole variable domain KAGVTQTPRYLIKTRGQQVTLSCSPISGHRSVSWYQQTPGQGLQFLFEYFSETQRNKGNFPGRFSGRQFSNSRSEMNVSTLELGDSALYLCASSSDRGSTDTQYFGPGTRLTVL.

V is TRBV28 and J is TRBJ2-7, with 7 bases lining up with TRBD2. This CDR3 contains 14 residues. Unmatched junction bases numbered 5, after V lost 4 bases and J lost 2 bases. The germline CDR1 and CDR2 sequences are MDHEN and SYDVKM. DNA for the CDR3: TGTGCCAGCAGTTCCGGGACTATGCCCTACGAGCAGTACGTC. Translating gives CASSSGTMPYEQYV.

This clonotype was picked up many times. The chain has TRBV6-1 and TRBJ1-5; 12 nucleotides agree with TRBD1. The CDR3 covers 21 residues. Per germline, CDR1 MNHNS and CDR2 SASEGT. V gave up 3 bases and J gave up 0 bases; unmatched junction bases: 15. CDR3 nucleotide sequence: TGTGCCAGCAGTGACCCACCGATTGGGACAGGGGGCAGGTATAGCAATCAGCCCCAGCATTTT. It translates to CASSDPPIGTGGRYSNQPQHF.

This clonotype was observed many times. CDR3: CASSKVLCRANYEQYF. For the CDR3, the DNA is TGTGCCAGCAGCAAGGTCTTATGCCGGGCTAACTACGAGCAGTACTTC. The V and J genes are TRBV21-1 and TRBJ2-7; TRBD1, the table's D call, lacks a check against the DNA. TRBV21-1 is a documented pseudogene. This CDR3 spans 16 amino acids.

This clonotype came up many times. This sequence joins TRBV10-3 and TRBJ1-1; 8 bases fit TRBD1. From germline, CDR1 is ENHRY and CDR2 SYGVKD. The CDR3 is 13 residues long. Trimming cost V 6 bases and J 1 base; bases outside gene matches: 1. The CDR3 loop reads CAIRDRGNTEAFF. CDR3 DNA sequence: TGTGCCATCAGAGACAGGGGGAACACTGAAGCTTTCTTT.

This clonotype has at least ten counts. This chain joins TRBV20-1 and TRBJ2-1; 12 bases align to TRBD1. CDR3 length equals 15 residues. Germline CDR1 DFQATT, CDR2 SNEGSKA (reference sequence). J lost 7 bases, V lost 5 bases, and 9 bases had no gene match. The CDR3 DNA reads TGCAGTGCTGGGGGACAGGGGGCGCGGTCGAATGAGCAGTTCTTC. Translating it yields CSAGGQGARSNEQFF.

This clonotype was observed many times. The J gene is TRBJ2-1, the V gene TRBV30; 8 nucleotides match TRBD1. The CDR3 has 13 amino acids. V gave up 5 bases and J gave up 8 bases; unmatched junction bases: 8. Germline V gives CDR1 GTSNPN, CDR2 SVGIG (reference sequence). CDR3 sequence reads: CAWDKQGGDEQFF. DNA of the CDR3: TGTGCCTGGGACAAACAGGGGGGCGATGAGCAGTTCTTC.

In its sample, this clonotype was seen many times. The V gene is TRBV11-2, the J gene TRBJ2-1; 11 nucleotides align to TRBD2. The trim removed 5 bases at V and 3 bases at J, leaving 6 bases unmatched. This CDR3 region has 16 residues. Per germline, CDR1 SGHAT and CDR2 FQNNGV. In DNA form, the CDR3 reads TGTGCCAGCAGCCAGATTAGCGGGAGGGTCTACAATGAGCAGTTCTTC. This sequence encodes CASSQISGRVYNEQFF.

This clonotype was seen a few times. V is TRBV2 and J is TRBJ2-5; 10 bases map to TRBD1. CDR3 length equals 15 residues. Germline V lookup: CDR1 SNHLY, CDR2 FYNNEI. V lost 3 bases, J lost 2 bases, and 3 bases stayed unmatched. CDR3 region: CASSEGQGPQETQYF. CDR3 in DNA: TGTGCCAGCAGTGAGGGACAGGGGCCGCAAGAGACCCAGTACTTC.